This T cell receptor beta chain comes out of a study of cytomegalovirus exposure and HLA in healthy donors (dated 2017 in TCRdb). Background for the entire study: An earlier analysis of approximately 590 of the donors reported 250 to 350 Gb of sequence data and some 100 million unique TCR beta sequences from 150 million to 200 million T cells. An early release that covered 500 to 800 HLA-typed donors contained about 300 gigabases of sequencing data and around 85 million unique TCR sequences. Of the roughly 400 genotyped donors, about 80% fell in the genetic ancestry cluster associated with self-reported Caucasian donors. The study aimed to test whether cataloging public T cell receptors could reveal signatures of past pathogen exposure. The study used immunosequencing to profile the T cell repertoires of several hundred subjects and linked those repertoires to cytomegalovirus serostatus. A separate validation cohort of over 95 different subjects was used in addition to the 666-subject first cohort. The study combined high-throughput TCR immunosequencing, statistical association of individual TCRs with disease status, and machine learning to predict cytomegalovirus infection status. A later analysis re-examined previously published TCR beta repertoires from 610 or so donors and added high-resolution HLA genotyping to investigate patterns of TCR occurrence. Rather than drawing on any new phenotypic data, the later analysis identified candidate immune exposures from TCR beta sequences and the way those sequences occurred across donors. An earlier analysis of 500 to 650 of the donors applied high-throughput TCR beta sequencing to assess whether each TCR beta V gene segment acted as functional or pseudogenic. Alongside the repertoire data, information on donor age, sex, ethnicity and CMV serostatus was compiled. In a later genetic analysis, genome-wide SNP genotypes for about three fifths of the 666 donors were used, and that subset was treated as a discovery cohort. Every repertoire in the discovery cohort had been generated on one and the same sequencing platform. HLA typing included class I and class II loci at four-digit resolution. Typing coverage differed by locus: A, B, C, DRB1 and DQB1 were typed in roughly 620-630 donors, DQA1 in 500 to 550, DPA1 in approximately 600, and DPB1 in approximately 450. Roughly five DR-DQ haplotypes were treated as single units for association and clustering because of strong linkage in the cohort. Among under 450 genotyped donors of the cohort, an average of around 240,000 unique TCR beta nucleotide sequences were sequenced per donor, roughly 18% of them non-productive.

The method behind the library was the immunoSEQ multiplex PCR assay. The multiplex PCR relied on a mix of 60 forward primers for TCR Vbeta segments and 13 reverse primers for TCR Jbeta segments. Amplification of the CDR3 region of rearranged TCR beta genes was performed with a multiplex PCR assay on genomic DNA. Amplified TCR beta libraries were sequenced as 87-base-pair reads on the Illumina HiSeq System. The authors' pipeline ran thus. In a later analysis, tens of millions of unique TCR beta chains were counted across the approximately 670 repertoires, and around 10 million of these chains were shared by at least two donors. A nearest-neighbor algorithm error-corrected the raw reads and collapsed the reads into unique sequences, merging closely related sequences to remove PCR and sequencing errors. V, D and J gene segments were assigned by aligning CDR3 sequences to IMGT reference sequences. For a sequence to be retained, at least a six-nucleotide match to both a V gene segment and a J gene segment was required. A rearrangement was called productive if the CDR3 had no stop codons and remained in frame with V and J, and every other rearrangement was called non-productive. CDR3 was defined by IMGT convention, running from the second conserved V-encoded cysteine to the conserved J-encoded phenylalanine. The earlier analysis of about 610 of the donors excluded any sequence lacking an unambiguous match to a single V gene segment. In an earlier analysis of approximately 610 of the donors, V segments were called functional above 56.7% productive rearrangements and were called segregating when the between-donor standard deviation exceeded 5%. A statistical classification framework was built for diagnosing cytomegalovirus status from the catalog of TCR beta chain sequences. In a later analysis, TCR nucleotide sequences were compared against IMGT/GENE-DB human TR gene sequences so that V and J genes could be assigned. The TCRdist pipeline was used in a later analysis to assign CDR3 sequences and most-parsimonious VDJ recombination scenarios. In a later analysis, each TCR beta chain was defined by its CDR3 amino acid sequence together with its V-gene family, and reads without a unique V-gene family were excluded. To address suspected cross-contamination and a sequencing artifact, a later analysis removed 550 to 750 highly shared, low-generation-probability nucleotide sequences. For each public chain, a later analysis derived a clonal expansion index from normalized ranks of inferred template counts within each repertoire. In a later analysis, generation probabilities were computed with a VDJ recombination model fitted to out-of-frame rearrangements, and the resulting probabilities were checked against IGoR. A later analysis scored TCR-TCR, TCR-HLA and TCR-CMV co-occurrence with hypergeometric tests, applying a repertoire-size bias correction to TCR pairs. In a later analysis, false discovery rates were estimated by permuting HLA or CMV assignments 20 times. In a later analysis, co-occurring TCRs were grouped with DBSCAN, and TCRdist sequence similarity was added when clustering was performed within HLA-allele-positive subsets. Co-occurrence clustering excluded repertoires with fewer than 30,000 or more than 120,000 public chains, plus five with anomalous nucleotide sharing. TCRdb carries this immuneACCESS record with in-frame sequences only. Its versions omit some clonotypes, under half of them owing to an unresolved V gene in the studies checked, with the rest unexplained. That table gives V, J and clone size, and the DNA gave D and trimming. In all, the sample holds 160,000 or so clones, and around 78% of those were seen once. Approximately 1% of the sample goes to the ten largest clones.

Worth noting for this clone: Its antigen is not yet known. Base quality data are lacking; no much larger clone is found one base away.

The cohort was made up of 666 healthy bone marrow donors. At the time of sampling, all cohort members were nominally healthy, though unrecorded immune exposures were likely present. The donor was CMV seronegative and was included in the group of several hundred seronegative cohort members. A peripheral blood sample was provided by each donor, and peripheral blood mononuclear cells were used for TCR beta sequencing. The Qiagen DNeasy Blood Extraction Kit was used to extract genomic DNA from the blood cell samples. The germline V gene sets CDR1 to SQVTM and CDR2 to ANQGSEA. V is reduced by 7 bases and J by 4 bases, leaving a spacing of 13 bases between them. The cysteine opens and the phenylalanine closes a CDR3 of 12 amino acids. Only the CDR3 region is kept as DNA, spanning 36 bases read in frame from base 1. General study outcomes and caveats: A later analysis found that TCR association rates varied across HLA loci, with DRB1 alleles showing the most associated TCRs and HLA-C alleles the fewest. A later analysis associated 15,000 or so TCR beta sequences with specific HLA alleles at a false discovery rate of 0.05. Sequencing depth was assumed to be roughly uniform across donors in the presence/absence analyses, though that assumption may not hold. Because some donors lacked HLA typing at each locus, the association tests relied only on the typed subset. A further reported finding was that TCR beta sequences accurately predicted the HLA-A and HLA-B alleles for most subjects in the first cohort. A cluster of highly shared sequence variants was judged likely to represent a technical artifact of the sequencing pipeline. An earlier analysis of around 540 of the donors showed that most TCR beta V segments appeared in productive rearrangements either about 90% or about 30% of the time, which broadly matched IMGT annotations. Correlated functional status among segregating V segments might reflect linkage disequilibrium, but an unknown experimental factor could not be ruled out. Compared with the roughly 710-donor mean, donors in an Asian-associated ancestry cluster had fewer N-insertions in productive TCRs, according to a later genetic analysis. The study listed 164 TCR beta chains as associated with cytomegalovirus. The only immune exposure information available for the cohort was CMV serostatus. In a later analysis, HLA-associated TCR beta chains showed more clonal expansion and lower generation probabilities than non-associated chains that were equally common. A later genetic analysis associated a missense DCLRE1C variant with V-gene and J-gene trimming of TCR beta chains, and an independent cohort replicated the association. Some IMGT-functional V segments, including TRBV6-2 and TRBV6-3, could not be distinguished by the 87-base-pair reads and were therefore excluded. When HLA alleles, especially DR and DQ, strongly co-occurred, attributing TCR associations to individual alleles was difficult. This cohort had only TCR beta chains sequenced, and the lack of alpha or paired-chain data limited which features could be detected. Across donors, most TCR sequences were observed very rarely, whereas some public TCRs were present in many individuals. According to a later analysis, parvovirus B19, influenza, CMV and Epstein-Barr virus appeared linked to several top co-occurrence clusters. In a later analysis, most CMV-associated TCR beta chains were found to appear HLA-restricted, with HLA associations seemingly driven largely by CMV exposure. The authors suggested that the approach could potentially be generalized to other disease states and immunological phenotypes. Because counts were too low, seventeen rarely observed V segments, including chromosome 9 orphons, were excluded from the earlier analysis of 587 of the donors. The classifier was reported to diagnose cytomegalovirus status with high specificity and sensitivity in both the original and validation cohorts. A few of the identified cytomegalovirus-associated TCR beta chains were confirmed in vitro to be specific for cytomegalovirus antigens.

The sample was PBMCs. This receptor was obtained from a middle-aged woman in good health and CMV-seronegative. The chain is assembled from TRBV29-1 and TRBJ1-1, with no confident D gene call. The CDR3 protein sequence reads: CSARLRGTEAFF. Here is the DNA: TGCAGCGCTCGGTTGCGGGGCACTGAAGCTTTCTTT.